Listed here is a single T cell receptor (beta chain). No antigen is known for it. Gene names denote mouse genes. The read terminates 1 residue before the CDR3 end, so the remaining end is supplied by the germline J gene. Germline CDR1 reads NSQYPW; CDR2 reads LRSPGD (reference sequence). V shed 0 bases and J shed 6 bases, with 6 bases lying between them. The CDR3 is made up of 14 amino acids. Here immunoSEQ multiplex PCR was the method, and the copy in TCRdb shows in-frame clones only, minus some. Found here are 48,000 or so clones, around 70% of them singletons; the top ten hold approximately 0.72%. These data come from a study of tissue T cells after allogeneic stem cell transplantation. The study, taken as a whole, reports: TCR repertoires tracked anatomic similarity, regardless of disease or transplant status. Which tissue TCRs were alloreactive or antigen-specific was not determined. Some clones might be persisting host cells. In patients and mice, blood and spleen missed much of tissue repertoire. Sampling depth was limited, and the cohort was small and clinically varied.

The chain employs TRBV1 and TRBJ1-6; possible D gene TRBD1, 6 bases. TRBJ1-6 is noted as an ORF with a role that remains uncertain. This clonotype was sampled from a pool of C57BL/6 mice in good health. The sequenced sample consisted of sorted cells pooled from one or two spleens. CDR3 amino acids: CTCSADRGNSPLYF. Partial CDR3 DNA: TGCACCTGCAGTGCAGACAGGGGTAATTCGCCCCTCTAC.